This note documents a single TCR beta chain sequence. V was pared by 2 bases and J by 3 bases, with 8 bases between. CDR3 length: 13 amino acids. Germline V CDR1 and CDR2: SEHNR, FQNEAQ (reference sequence). The record originates from a study of blood T cell repertoires in COVID-19. The data were produced by immunoSEQ multiplex PCR, yet TCRdb's version contains in-frame clones alone and is incomplete. Among about 110,000 clones listed, 80% to 85% were seen once. This TCR was sampled from a man between 70 and 80 years old with acute or convalescent COVID-19. The chain is built from TRBV7-9 and TRBJ2-7; D may be TRBD2 (6 bases). The sample consisted of peripheral blood. CDR3 sequence: CASSLLGGYEQYF. The CDR3 DNA reads as TGTGCCAGCAGCTTATTGGGGGGCTACGAGCAGTACTTC.